The rows below give T cell receptor beta chains drawn from one sample of a study of shared clonotypes between healthy human individuals. Profiling relied on immunoSEQ multiplex PCR, and the TCRdb table lists in-frame clones only, not all of them. The profile shows around 100,000 clones, 65% to 70% of them singletons. The specimen was memory CD8+ T cells sorted from blood. Receptors originate from a man aged 25 to 40 in good health. Both conserved end residues are part of each CDR3. The D gene is left open where the match is weak. Expanded clones get a size class; other rows say once, few or many, or leave the size out.

len	abundance	v_gene	d_gene	j_gene	CDR3nt	CDR3aa
13	NA	TRBV29-1	NA	TRBJ2-1	TGCAGCGTCGGTATCAGCTCCTACAATGAGCAGTTCTTC	CSVGISSYNEQFF
15	NA	TRBV15	NA	TRBJ1-5	TGTGCCACCAGCATGGGATCGGGGGGGCATCAGCCCCAGCATTTT	CATSMGSGGHQPQHF
11	NA	TRBV11-2	NA	TRBJ2-5	TGTGCCAGCAGCTTATTGGTGTCCCAGTACTTC	CASSLLVSQYF
17	NA	TRBV11-2	TRBD2	TRBJ2-3	TGTGCCAGCAGCCAAGGACTAGCGGGACCTACTACAGATACGCAGTATTTT	CASSQGLAGPTTDTQYF
15	once	TRBV13	TRBD1	TRBJ2-7	TGTGCCAGCAGCCTCCCAGGGACAGGGGTGGTCGAGCAGTACTTC	CASSLPGTGVVEQYF
15	NA	TRBV28	TRBD2	TRBJ2-7	TGTGCCAGCAGTGGTAGCGGGAAAAGTTCCTACGAGCAGTACTTC	CASSGSGKSSYEQYF
13	NA	TRBV7-2	NA	TRBJ1-1	TGTGCCAGCAGCTTACAGACAGATGCTGAAGCTTTCTTT	CASSLQTDAEAFF
16	NA	TRBV19	NA	TRBJ1-5	TGTGCCAGTAGCCCTCTAGGGATAGATAGCAATCAGCCCCAGCATTTT	CASSPLGIDSNQPQHF
15	NA	TRBV9	NA	TRBJ1-4	TGTGCCAGCAGCGTAGGCAAGTCAACTAATGAAAAACTGTTTTTT	CASSVGKSTNEKLFF
15	NA	TRBV19	NA	TRBJ1-5	TGTGCCAGTAGTATTTTCGACAGCCTAAATCAGCCCCAGCATTTT	CASSIFDSLNQPQHF
12	NA	TRBV28	NA	TRBJ2-7	TGTGCCAGCAGTTTACTTAACGGGGAGCAGTACTTC	CASSLLNGEQYF
13	once	TRBV7-9	NA	TRBJ1-2	TGTGCCGGGGAACGGGCAGTAAACTATGGCTACACCTTC	CAGERAVNYGYTF
14	NA	TRBV7-9	NA	TRBJ1-1	TGTGCCAGCAGCTTAATAGGGCCGAACACTGAAGCTTTCTTT	CASSLIGPNTEAFF
14	NA	TRBV6-4	NA	TRBJ2-2	TGTGCCAGCACCGAAGGATTCAACACCGGGGAGCTGTTTTTT	CASTEGFNTGELFF
17	NA	TRBV4-1	TRBD2	TRBJ2-7	TGCGCCAGCAGCCAAGCTTTGACTAGCGGTGAAATCGGCGAGCAGTACTTC	CASSQALTSGEIGEQYF
15	NA	TRBV28	NA	TRBJ2-7	TGTGCCAGCAGCCCTAGCCACAGTGGGGGAGTGGAGCAGTACTTC	CASSPSHSGGVEQYF
16	NA	TRBV4-1	TRBD2	TRBJ2-5	TGCGCCAGCAGCCTAAGACTAGCGGAAAACCAAGAGACCCAGTACTTC	CASSLRLAENQETQYF
14	NA	TRBV7-2	NA	TRBJ2-3	TGTGCCAGCAGCTTAGCGGGAGGCACAGATACGCAGTATTTT	CASSLAGGTDTQYF
15	NA	TRBV25-1	NA	TRBJ2-7	TGTGCCAGCAGTGGAGGGGCGGAATACGGTTACGAGCAGTACTTC	CASSGGAEYGYEQYF
18	NA	TRBV9	TRBD2	TRBJ2-7	TGTGCCAGCAGCGCAACCGGGACTAGCGGTTACCGAGGGTACGAGCAGTACTTC	CASSATGTSGYRGYEQYF
15	NA	TRBV15	TRBD1	TRBJ2-7	TGTGCCACCAGCAGACTCCGGGACAGCTCCTACGAGCAGTACTTC	CATSRLRDSSYEQYF
16	few	TRBV7-9	NA	TRBJ2-3	TGTGCCAGCAGATTATACAACGGCCCTCTGGGGGATACGCAGTATTTT	CASRLYNGPLGDTQYF
15	NA	TRBV6-5	NA	TRBJ2-3	TGTGCCAGCAGTTACATAGCGGATAGCACAGATACGCAGTATTTT	CASSYIADSTDTQYF
14	NA	TRBV6-4	NA	TRBJ1-6	TGTGCCAGCAGTGACTCCAGGGATAATTCACCCCTCCACTTT	CASSDSRDNSPLHF
13	NA	TRBV5-6	NA	TRBJ2-7	TGTGCCAGCAGCTTCGGCAGGGCCTACGAGCAGTACTTC	CASSFGRAYEQYF
15	NA	TRBV7-9	TRBD2	TRBJ2-7	TGTGCCAGCAGCCTACTAGCGGGAGGGCCGGGCGAGCAGTACTTC	CASSLLAGGPGEQYF
13	NA	TRBV9	TRBD1	TRBJ1-2	TGTGCCAGCAGCGTCGGGACAGGGACAAGCTACACCTTC	CASSVGTGTSYTF
12	NA	TRBV28	NA	TRBJ2-7	TGTGCCAGCAGTCCCACAGACTACGAGCAGTACTTC	CASSPTDYEQYF
17	NA	TRBV5-5	TRBD2	TRBJ2-3	TGTGCCAGCAGCGGGACTAGCGGGGGCCCTAGCACAGATACGCAGTATTTT	CASSGTSGGPSTDTQYF
15	NA	TRBV4-3	NA	TRBJ2-1	TGCGCCAGCAGCCAAGGAGGAGGTTGGGACAATGAGCAGTTCTTC	CASSQGGGWDNEQFF
15	NA	TRBV28	TRBD1	TRBJ2-7	TGTGCCAGCAGCCACACCCCAGGGGGCGGTCCGGGGCAGTACTTC	CASSHTPGGGPGQYF